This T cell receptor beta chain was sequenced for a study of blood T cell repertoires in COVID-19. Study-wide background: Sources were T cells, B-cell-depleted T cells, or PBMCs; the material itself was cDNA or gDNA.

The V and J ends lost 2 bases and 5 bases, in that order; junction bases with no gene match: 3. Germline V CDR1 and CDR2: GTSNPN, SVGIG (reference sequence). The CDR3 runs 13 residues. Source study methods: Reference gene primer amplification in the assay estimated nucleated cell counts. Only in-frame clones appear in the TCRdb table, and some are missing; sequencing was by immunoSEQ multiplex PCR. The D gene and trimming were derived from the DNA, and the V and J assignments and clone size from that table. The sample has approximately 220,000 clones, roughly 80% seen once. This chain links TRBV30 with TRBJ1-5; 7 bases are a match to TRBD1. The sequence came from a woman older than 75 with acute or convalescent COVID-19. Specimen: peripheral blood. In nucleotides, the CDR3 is TGTGCCTGGAGTCGGGACAGAGATCAGCCCCAGCATTTT. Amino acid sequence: CAWSRDRDQPQHF.